The rows below give T cell receptor beta chains drawn from one sample of a study of regulatory T cells in long-lasting Graves disease. A single record per CDR3 protein comes from TCRdb applying MiXCR to the multiplex PCR reads. The data hold around 230,000 distinct CDR3 sequences, with approximately 20% observed a single time. The sequences come from peripheral blood mononuclear cells (PBMCs), collected at new diagnosis, from a patient treated with antithyroid drugs. The receptors shown here come from a female donor with Graves disease. Both conserved end residues are part of each CDR3. Fields, in order: J gene, V gene, clone size, D gene, CDR3 protein, CDR3 DNA. D genes are given only for firm matches. The listing skips clone size in some rows; elsewhere it reads once, few, many or a size class.

>TRBJ1-5|TRBV19|NA|TRBD1
CASSIEGRGHQPQHF
TGTGCCAGTAGTATCGAGGGCAGGGGGCATCAGCCCCAGCATTTT
>TRBJ1-5|TRBV11-2|many|TRBD1
CASSLTGGRYQPQHF
TGTGCCAGCAGCTTGACAGGGGGCCGGTATCAGCCCCAGCATTTT
>TRBJ2-1|TRBV7-2|NA|NA
CASSLATRTGEQFF
TGTGCCAGCAGCTTAGCTACTAGGACCGGTGAGCAGTTCTTC
>TRBJ2-3|TRBV20-1|many|NA
CSARWLSSTDTQYF
TGCAGTGCTAGATGGCTATCTAGCACAGATACGCAGTATTTT
>TRBJ1-1|TRBV2|many|NA
CASSLDMNTEAFF
TGTGCCAGCAGCCTCGACATGAACACTGAAGCTTTCTTT
>TRBJ2-5|TRBV3-1|NA|NA
CASSLGPEETQYF
TGTGCCAGCAGTCTCGGTCCTGAGGAGACCCAGTACTTC
>TRBJ1-1|TRBV7-2|many|NA
CASSLGPSNTEAFF
TGTGCCAGCAGCTTAGGGCCGTCGAACACTGAAGCTTTCTTT
>TRBJ2-1|TRBV10-3|NA|TRBD1
CAISGDSPTYNEQFF
TGTGCCATCAGTGGGGACAGTCCCACCTACAATGAGCAGTTCTTC
>TRBJ2-1|TRBV24-1|many|NA
CATSGSYYNEQFF
TGTGCCACCAGCGGGAGTTACTACAATGAGCAGTTCTTC
>TRBJ2-3|TRBV20-1|many|TRBD2
CSATGTSGRRDTQYF
TGCAGTGCAACCGGGACTAGCGGGAGGAGAGATACGCAGTATTTT
>TRBJ2-3|TRBV5-1|NA|TRBD2
CASSLYPSGSTDTQYF
TGCGCCAGCAGCTTGTACCCTAGCGGAAGCACAGATACGCAGTATTTT
>TRBJ2-3|TRBV5-8|many|NA
CASSYEINTGDTQYF
TGTGCCAGCAGTTACGAGATAAACACGGGAGATACGCAGTATTTT
>TRBJ1-2|TRBV20-1|many|NA
CSGHPEEGYGYTF
TGCAGTGGTCACCCAGAGGAGGGGTATGGCTACACCTTC
>TRBJ1-2|TRBV11-2|many|NA
CASSFNSLYGYTF
TGTGCCAGCAGCTTCAACAGCTTATATGGCTACACCTTC
>TRBJ1-2|TRBV9|many|NA
CASSREGGVYGYTF
TGTGCCAGCTCCCGGGAGGGGGGTGTCTATGGCTACACCTTC
>TRBJ1-1|TRBV19|many|TRBD1
CASRRQGAGTEAFF
TGTGCCAGTAGACGACAGGGGGCAGGAACTGAAGCTTTCTTT
>TRBJ2-7|TRBV12-3/TRBV12-4|NA|NA
CASSYDPTSYEQYF
TGTGCCAGCAGTTACGACCCAACCTCCTACGAGCAGTACTTC
>TRBJ2-7|TRBV7-2|few|TRBD2
CASSVSGRGSYEQYF
TGTGCCAGCAGCGTAAGCGGGAGGGGCTCCTACGAGCAGTACTTC
>TRBJ2-3|TRBV5-1|NA|NA
CASSGGTVKDTQYF
TGCGCCAGCAGCGGCGGGACAGTCAAAGATACGCAGTATTTT
>TRBJ1-2|TRBV9|NA|NA
CASSVVNSSHNYGYTF
TGTGCCAGCAGCGTAGTGAATTCCAGCCATAACTATGGCTACACCTTC
>TRBJ2-7|TRBV28|many|NA
CASVNSYEQYF
TGTGCCAGCGTCAATTCCTACGAGCAGTACTTC
>TRBJ2-3|TRBV6-4|NA|NA
CASSDSGGGTDTQYF
TGTGCCAGCAGTGACTCAGGGGGTGGCACAGATACGCAGTATTTT
>TRBJ1-1|TRBV3-1|NA|NA
CASSLRDKNTEAFF
TGTGCCAGCAGCTTACGGGACAAGAACACTGAAGCTTTCTTT
>TRBJ1-1|TRBV11-2|many|NA
CASSLGMNTEAFF
TGTGCCAGCAGTCTTGGCATGAACACTGAAGCTTTCTTT
>TRBJ1-1|TRBV2|many|NA
CASSEDLTRNTEAFF
TGTGCCAGCAGTGAGGACCTTACAAGGAACACTGAAGCTTTCTTT
>TRBJ2-3|TRBV20-1|many|TRBD2
CSAPGLAGTDTQYF
TGCAGTGCTCCGGGACTAGCCGGCACAGATACGCAGTATTTT
>TRBJ1-2|TRBV5-1|many|TRBD1
CASSFDRGLRGYTF
TGTGCCAGCAGCTTTGACAGGGGGCTAAGAGGCTACACCTTC
>TRBJ2-5|TRBV4-3|few|NA
CASSQDYRETQYF
TGCGCCAGCAGCCAAGATTATCGAGAGACCCAGTACTTC
>TRBJ2-7|TRBV7-8|NA|TRBD1
CASSLEPGQGYEQYF
TGTGCCAGCAGCTTGGAACCGGGACAGGGCTACGAGCAGTACTTC
>TRBJ1-1|TRBV11-1|many|NA
CASSRDRISLTEAFF
TGTGCCAGCAGCCGGGACCGGATTAGTTTAACTGAAGCTTTCTTT
>TRBJ2-1|TRBV4-3|NA|TRBD2
CASSQELAGSYYNEQFF
TGCGCCAGCAGCCAAGAATTAGCGGGGTCCTACTACAATGAGCAGTTCTTC
>TRBJ2-3|TRBV24-1|many|TRBD2
CATSVTGLAGSTDTQYF
TGTGCCACCAGTGTTACAGGACTAGCGGGGAGCACAGATACGCAGTATTTT